A single sample is the source of the 23 T cell receptor beta chains below, sequenced in a study of blood T cell repertoires in COVID-19. TCRdb's copy holds only in-frame clones and misses some; the assay was immunoSEQ multiplex PCR. The sample contains 400,000 or so clones, around nine tenths of which appear only once. Sequencing input: peripheral blood. These receptors all stem from a man younger than 30 with COVID-19, enrolled during active disease.

The genes are TRBV7-5 and TRBJ1-6; the D call in the table, TRBD1, was not verified against the DNA. TRBV7-5 is described as a pseudogene. The CDR3 runs 17 residues. The CDR3 nucleotides read TGTGTCAGTGCCCCCTGCGCGTTTGGGACAGATAATTCACCCCTCCACTTT. Its protein is CVSAPCAFGTDNSPLHF.

The chain links TRBV5-1 to TRBJ1-6; D call uncertain. The CDR3 runs 14 residues. Germline V lookup: CDR1 SGHRS, CDR2 YFSETQ. V dropped 0 bases and J dropped 5 bases, with 6 bases sitting between them. The CDR3 sequence is CASSLAGDNSPLHF. The CDR3 nucleotides read TGCGCCAGCAGCTTGGCCGGGGATAATTCACCCCTCCACTTT.

This chain joins TRBV28 and TRBJ1-1; D may be TRBD1 (6 bases). V gave up 5 bases and J gave up 5 bases, with 15 bases separating them. Germline CDR1 MDHEN, CDR2 SYDVKM. The CDR3 is 14 residues long. CDR3 DNA sequence: TGTGCCAGCAGTATCACAGGGCTGGGAACTGAAGCTTTCTTT. It encodes CASSITGLGTEAFF.

V is TRBV9 and J is TRBJ2-1, with 9 bases identical to TRBD2. Germline values: CDR1 SGDLS, CDR2 YYNGEE. V trimming: 3 bases; J trimming: 7 bases; junction bases outside the gene matches: 11. CDR3 size: 16 residues. CDR3 DNA sequence: TGTGCCAGCAGCGCGGGGGGGCTAGCGGGGTTTAATGAGCAGTTCTTC. Protein sequence: CASSAGGLAGFNEQFF. Together with reference TRBV9 and TRBJ2-1, the CDR3 gives the full variable domain: DSGVTQTPKHLITATGQRVTLRCSPRSGDLSVYWYQQSLDQGLQFLIQYYNGEERAKGNILERFSAQQFPDLHSELNLSSLELGDSALYFCASSAGGLAGFNEQFFGPGTRLTVL.

CDR3 nucleotides: TGTGCCAGCAGCCCAAGAGGACAGGGGGCGATGTACGAGCAGTACTTC. Its protein product is CASSPRGQGAMYEQYF. This chain connects TRBV7-6 to TRBJ2-7; the match to TRBD1 covers 11 bases. CDR3 length equals 16 residues. V gave up 5 bases and J gave up 4 bases; unmatched junction bases: 10. CDR1 SGHVS and CDR2 FNYEAQ come from the germline V gene.

The gene calls are TRBV3-1 (or the pseudogene TRBV3-2) and TRBJ2-5; D gene uncertain. This CDR3 is 12 amino acids long. Germline-derived CDR1 and CDR2 are LGHDT and YNNKEL (reference sequence). V dropped 4 bases and J dropped 4 bases, with 7 bases sitting between them. CDR3 sequence: CASSPNRETQYF. CDR3 in DNA: TGTGCCAGCAGCCCCAATAGAGAGACCCAGTACTTC.

The chain links TRBV11-2 to TRBJ2-3, with 9 bases fitting TRBD2. The CDR3 extends over 15 amino acids. Per the germline V gene, CDR1 is SGHAT and CDR2 is FQNNGV. J was trimmed by 3 bases and V by 4 bases; bases with no gene match: 5. This CDR3 is CASSYLAGTTDTQYF. DNA of the CDR3: TGTGCCAGCAGCTATCTAGCGGGGACAACAGATACGCAGTATTTT. Complete variable domain (other parts from reference TRBV11-2 and TRBJ2-3): EAGVAQSPRYKIIEKRQSVAFWCNPISGHATLYWYQQILGQGPKLLIQFQNNGVVDDSQLPKDRFSAERLKGVDSTLKIQPAKLEDSAVYLCASSYLAGTTDTQYFGPGTRLTVL.

The rearrangement uses TRBV24-1 and TRBJ2-1; 12 nucleotides match TRBD1. CDR1 KGHDR and CDR2 SFDVKD come from the germline V gene. The junction had 6 bases not matched to a gene; V was cut back by 0 bases and J by 7 bases. The CDR3 contains 17 residues. The CDR3 sequence: CATSDLARDRGRNEQFF. The CDR3 DNA reads TGTGCCACCAGTGATTTGGCCCGGGACAGGGGGCGGAATGAGCAGTTCTTC.

The CDR3 loop reads CATSDSSGTAYNEQFF. Written as DNA, the CDR3 is TGTGCCACCAGTGACTCGAGCGGGACCGCATACAATGAGCAGTTCTTC. The chain is built from TRBV24-1 and TRBJ2-1; 7 bases are shared with TRBD2. The V and J ends lost 4 bases and 4 bases, in that order; junction bases with no gene match: 9. The V gene's germline CDR1 is KGHDR and CDR2 SFDVKD. This CDR3 has 16 amino acids.

CDR3 in amino acids: CASSHRVVQTSGDGTDTQYF. CDR3 coding DNA: TGTGCCAGCAGCCATAGGGTGGTCCAGACTAGCGGGGATGGCACAGATACGCAGTATTTT. The chain joins TRBV13 to TRBJ2-3; 11 bases line up with TRBD2. CDR3 length: 20 amino acids. CDR1 and CDR2 (germline): PRHDT, FYEKMQ (reference sequence). V shed 5 bases, J shed 1 base, and the junction held 17 bases outside the gene matches.

This sequence joins TRBV15 and TRBJ2-5; TRBD1 agrees at 8 bases. With 1 base clipped from V and 4 bases from J, the junction kept 5 bases outside the gene matches. The CDR3 spans 15 residues. Germline V gene lookup returns CDR1 LNHNV and CDR2 YYDKDF (reference sequence). CDR3 protein: CATSRVTGAGETQYF. For the CDR3, the DNA is TGTGCCACCAGCAGAGTGACAGGGGCGGGAGAGACCCAGTACTTC.

The rearrangement links TRBV9 to TRBJ1-5; weak D call: TRBD1 (5 bases). The V end was cut by 4 bases, the J end by 5 bases, with 16 bases between. Germline V gene data show CDR1 as SGDLS and CDR2 as YYNGEE. This CDR3 is 15 amino acids long. CDR3 in amino acids: CASSLTDSQYQPQHF. The CDR3 DNA is TGTGCCAGCAGCCTGACAGACAGCCAATATCAGCCCCAGCATTTT.

The V call is TRBV28, the J call TRBJ2-3; 7 positions match TRBD1. Looked up from germline, CDR1 is MDHEN and CDR2 is SYDVKM. Trimming cost V 3 bases and J 0 bases; bases outside gene matches: 3. The CDR3 extends over 15 amino acids. The CDR3 loop is CASSLVRGSTDTQYF. CDR3 nucleotides: TGTGCCAGCAGTTTGGTCAGGGGGAGCACAGATACGCAGTATTTT.

The chain links TRBV5-1 to TRBJ2-6, with 7 bases aligning to TRBD1. Germline assignment: CDR1 SGHRS and CDR2 YFSETQ. J gave up 0 bases and V 0 bases, and 3 bases lay outside the gene matches. This CDR3 region has 17 residues. In DNA form, the CDR3 reads TGCGCCAGCAGCTTGGACAGGGGTCGCTCTGGGGCCAACGTCCTGACTTTC. Translating it yields CASSLDRGRSGANVLTF.

This clone has a handful of counts. The V call is TRBV2, the J call TRBJ1-1; TRBD1 is a possible D gene (6 bases). Trimming left V 5 bases short and J 6 bases short, with 13 bases between. The CDR3 has 13 amino acids. Germline V CDR1 and CDR2: SNHLY, FYNNEI. The CDR3 DNA reads TGTGCCAGCAGTCCACAGGGCTTAGCTGAAGCTTTCTTT. Its translation is CASSPQGLAEAFF. The complete variable domain, with remaining parts taken from reference TRBV2 and TRBJ1-1, reads EPEVTQTPSHQVTQMGQEVILRCVPISNHLYFYWYRQILGQKVEFLVSFYNNEISEKSEIFDDQFSVERPDGSNFTLKIRSTKLEDSAMYFCASSPQGLAEAFFGQGTRLTVV.

The chain is built from TRBV2 and TRBJ1-6, with TRBD1 matching over 10 bases. V lost 4 bases and J lost 9; bases outside the gene matches: 3. CDR3 length: 14 amino acids. Germline lookup yields CDR1 SNHLY and CDR2 FYNNEI. Written as DNA, the CDR3 is TGTGCCAGCAGTGGGGACAGGGGCAGTTCACCCCTCCACTTT. Protein product: CASSGDRGSSPLHF. Variable domain in full (rest from reference TRBV2 and TRBJ1-6): EPEVTQTPSHQVTQMGQEVILRCVPISNHLYFYWYRQILGQKVEFLVSFYNNEISEKSEIFDDQFSVERPDGSNFTLKIRSTKLEDSAMYFCASSGDRGSSPLHFGNGTRLTVT.

V usage is TRBV29-1 and J usage is TRBJ2-5, with 8 bases identical to TRBD2. The CDR3 sequence is 15 residues long. Germline assignment: CDR1 SQVTM and CDR2 ANQGSEA. V shed 6 bases and J 1 base; nucleotides not matched to a gene: 10. CDR3 amino acids: CSVWTSQSPQETQYF. CDR3 DNA: TGCAGCGTCTGGACTAGCCAAAGCCCCCAAGAGACCCAGTACTTC. Full variable domain (missing parts from reference TRBV29-1 and TRBJ2-5): SAVISQKPSRDICQRGTSLTIQCQVDSQVTMMFWYRQQPGQSLTLIATANQGSEATYESGFVIDKFPISRPNLTFSTLTVSNMSPEDSSIYLCSVWTSQSPQETQYFGPGTRLLVL.

V and J are TRBV10-2 and TRBJ1-1; D is perhaps TRBD1 (5 bases). This CDR3 comprises 14 residues. Germline values: CDR1 WSHSY, CDR2 SAAADI. V was shortened by 3 bases and J by 4 bases, with 12 bases between the two germline ends. CDR3 in DNA: TGCGCCAGCAGTGATCGGGGGGTAGTCACTGAAGCTTTCTTT. Protein product: CASSDRGVVTEAFF.

The chain couples TRBV12-3 or TRBV12-4 to TRBJ2-4; a weak D match, TRBD1 (6 bases). The length of the CDR3 is 12 residues. V lost 7 bases, J lost 7 bases, and 11 bases lay in between. CDR3 coding DNA: TGTGCCAGCACTCAGGGGCAGAACATTCAGTACTTC. This sequence encodes CASTQGQNIQYF.

This chain uses TRBV7-2 with TRBJ2-7; 13 positions match TRBD2. Germline V lookup: CDR1 SGHTA, CDR2 FQGNSA. The CDR3 loop spans 14 amino acids. Trimming at V came to 5 bases and at J to 2 bases, leaving 0 bases not matched to a gene. As DNA, the CDR3 is TGTGCCAGCAGCGGGACTAGCGGGACCTACGAGCAGTACTTC. Translating it yields CASSGTSGTYEQYF.

CDR3 protein: CASSYSIYRGEQFF. As DNA, the CDR3 is TGTGCCAGCAGTTACTCGATATATAGAGGTGAGCAGTTCTTC. This rearrangement joins TRBV6-5 to TRBJ2-1; D unresolved. The CDR3 totals 14 residues. Germline V CDR1 and CDR2: MNHEY, SVGAGI. V shed 0 bases and J shed 9 bases, with 12 bases lying between them.

Regarding this clone: The sample carries other DNA sequences with the same CDR3. This CDR3 reads CASSLGQGADTGELFF. CDR3 DNA: TGCGCCAGCTCTCTGGGACAGGGGGCTGACACCGGGGAGCTGTTTTTT. This chain connects TRBV5-1 to TRBJ2-2, with 12 nucleotides matching TRBD1. The V segment lost 7 bases and the J segment 3 bases; nucleotides outside the gene matches: 7. This CDR3 comprises 16 residues. In germline, CDR1 is SGHRS, CDR2 YFSETQ.

The J gene is TRBJ1-6, the V gene TRBV7-9, with TRBD1 matching 8 bases. This CDR3 comprises 14 residues. Germline loops: CDR1 SEHNR, CDR2 FQNEAQ (reference sequence). Losses at the gene ends were 5 bases for V and 10 bases for J; bases not matched to a gene: 7. CDR3 sequence (DNA): TGTGCCAGCAGCATAGGTGGACAGGGATCACCCCTCCACTTT. Protein sequence: CASSIGGQGSPLHF.